The rows below give T cell receptor beta chains drawn from one sample of a study of shared clonotypes between healthy human individuals. The assay was immunoSEQ multiplex PCR, and TCRdb's table has in-frame clones only and misses some. The data hold roughly 2 million clones, with approximately 95% observed a single time. The sequenced material came from naive CD4+ T cells sorted from blood. The receptors originated from a man younger than 35 in good health. Each CDR3 is given with its conserved first and last residue. The D gene is left open where the match is weak. Expanded clones get a size class; other rows say once, few or many, or leave the size out.

V gene	clone size	J gene	D gene	CDR3 protein	CDR3 DNA
TRBV11-3	.	TRBJ2-7	TRBD1	CASSLGTGEYHEQYF	TGTGCCAGCAGCTTAGGGACAGGGGAGTACCACGAGCAGTACTTC
TRBV6-1	.	TRBJ2-7	TRBD2	CASSELAGEFNEQYF	TGTGCCAGCAGTGAACTAGCGGGGGAATTCAACGAGCAGTACTTC
TRBV6-5	.	TRBJ2-7	.	CASSHMGDEQYF	TGTGCCAGCAGCCATATGGGGGACGAGCAGTACTTC
TRBV5-1	.	TRBJ2-2	.	CASSLGGSPNTGELFF	TGCGCCAGCAGCTTGGGTGGGAGTCCGAACACCGGGGAGCTGTTTTTT
TRBV5-1	.	TRBJ2-3	.	CASKAEGSTDTQYF	TGCGCCAGCAAGGCGGAGGGTAGCACAGATACGCAGTATTTT
TRBV11-2	.	TRBJ1-2	.	CASSTPRFKDGYTF	TGTGCCAGCAGCACTCCAAGGTTTAAGGATGGCTACACCTTC
TRBV5-1	.	TRBJ1-1	.	CASSLWGADTEAFF	TGCGCCAGCAGCTTGTGGGGCGCGGACACTGAAGCTTTCTTT
TRBV6-5	.	TRBJ1-1	TRBD1	CASSLVGQGLTEAFF	TGTGCCAGCAGTTTGGTGGGACAGGGTCTCACCGAAGCTTTCTTT
TRBV2	.	TRBJ2-7	TRBD2	CASKRGSGEQYF	TGTGCCAGCAAGCGGGGTTCAGGGGAGCAGTACTTC
TRBV5-1	.	TRBJ2-7	.	CASSLASLAGSPGEQYF	TGCGCCAGCAGCTTGGCCTCCTTAGCCGGGAGCCCAGGCGAGCAGTACTTC
TRBV2	.	TRBJ1-4	TRBD1	CASSADRGNEKLFF	TGTGCCAGCAGTGCAGACAGGGGGAATGAAAAACTGTTTTTT
TRBV7-6	.	TRBJ1-1	TRBD1	CASSSLTGGNTEAFF	TGTGCCAGCAGCTCGCTAACAGGGGGGAACACTGAAGCTTTCTTT
TRBV10-3	.	TRBJ2-3	.	CAILGAGAGDTQYF	TGTGCCATACTGGGGGCGGGAGCGGGCGATACGCAGTATTTT
TRBV7-9	.	TRBJ1-6	.	CASSLKSGSSPLHF	TGTGCCAGCAGCTTAAAGAGTGGGTCCTCACCCCTCCACTTT
TRBV19	.	TRBJ1-1	.	CASSFYTEAFF	TGTGCCAGTAGTTTTTACACTGAAGCTTTCTTT
TRBV5-1	.	TRBJ1-3	.	CASSPGTSGNTIYF	TGCGCCAGCAGCCCGGGGACGTCTGGAAACACCATATATTTT
TRBV18	.	TRBJ2-2	TRBD2	CASSPFLADNTGELFF	TGTGCCAGCTCACCTTTCCTAGCGGATAACACCGGGGAGCTGTTTTTT
TRBV6-5	.	TRBJ1-4	.	CASSRDGEKLFF	TGTGCCAGCAGTCGGGACGGGGAAAAACTGTTTTTT
TRBV29-1	.	TRBJ2-2	.	CSVGIGTNTGELFF	TGCAGCGTTGGGATAGGTACGAACACCGGGGAGCTGTTTTTT
TRBV6-5	once	TRBJ2-7	.	CASSYSMTVSGYEQYF	TGTGCCAGCAGTTACTCAATGACGGTATCGGGTTACGAGCAGTACTTC
TRBV7-2	.	TRBJ1-6	TRBD1	CASSFMGQPVF	TGTGCCAGCAGCTTCATGGGACAGCCAGTCTTT
TRBV29-1	.	TRBJ2-5	.	CSVEGSHRSGETQYF	TGCAGCGTTGAAGGGAGTCACAGGTCGGGAGAGACCCAGTACTTC
TRBV29-1	.	TRBJ2-5	TRBD2	CSARSGGETQYF	TGCAGCGCCCGCTCGGGGGGAGAGACCCAGTACTTC